The present T cell receptor beta chain was sequenced within a study of blood T cell repertoires in COVID-19. Study information: Acute and convalescent COVID-19 samples came from the United States, Italy and Spain. Nucleic acid was either cDNA or gDNA, and it came from T cells, B-cell-depleted T cells, or PBMCs.

Trimming left V 5 bases short and J 6 bases short, with 14 bases between. Looked up from germline, CDR1 is MDHEN and CDR2 is SYDVKM. The CDR3 sequence is 13 residues long. Per the authors' pipeline: Nucleated cell number was recorded as an estimate derived from reference gene primer amplification. Profiled with immunoSEQ multiplex PCR; TCRdb holds only in-frame clones, not every one. V, J and clone size reflect that table, while D and trimming were determined from the DNA. This sample has fewer than 150,000 clones; approximately 85% occur once, and the top ten carry around 5.5%. This TCR was sampled from a woman aged 60-70 years with COVID-19, enrolled during active disease. The rearrangement links TRBV28 to TRBJ2-7, with D tentatively TRBD1 (6 bases). Sequencing used peripheral blood. DNA for the CDR3: TGTGCCAGCAGTACTCTTACAGGGAGCGAGCAGTACTTC. Translated, it gives CASSTLTGSEQYF.